The TCR beta chain under discussion was sequenced for a study of blood T cell repertoires in COVID-19 (dated by TCRdb to about 2020). Looking at the study overall: Samples from collaborators originated in the United States, Italy and Spain and spanned both the acute and convalescent phases of COVID-19. The repertoires were made available in a free public database intended to serve as a resource for research on the immune response to SARS-CoV-2. Samples were obtained from the ongoing ImmuneRACE study (first 160 participants) and from 1,200 or so subjects provided by 6 global collaborators. Deeply sampled blood TCRbeta repertoires from subjects exposed to, actively infected with, or recovered from COVID-19 were included in the dataset. The material from the prospective study consisted of cDNA or gDNA derived from T cells, B-cell-depleted T cells, or PBMCs. Where available, HLA class I and class II types were obtained from metadata supplied by the sample provider rather than from assay-based typing. Nearly every sample came with metadata listing a de-identified subject ID, COVID-19 status, age in years and sex.

With respect to this clone: Its antigen specificity is not known. Base qualities are not at hand, and no much larger clone is one base apart.

The immunoSEQ Assay, a bias-controlled multiplex PCR, was used to amplify TCRbeta CDR3 regions from genomic DNA. The paper's processing steps were these. The number of nucleated cells in each sample was estimated from the amplification of reference gene primers within the assay. To quantify the absolute abundance of each unique TCRbeta CDR3 rearrangement, sequence reads were collapsed and filtered. For each sample, productive Simpson clonality was calculated by taking the square root of Simpson's diversity index across productive rearrangements. TCRdb's version of the immuneACCESS table is confined to in-frame rearrangements and falls short of the full clone set. An unresolved V gene accounts for under half of the shortfall where checked; the remainder is of unknown origin. V, J and clone size reflect that table, while D and trimming were determined from the DNA. Across this sample there are 210,000 or so clones, with roughly 80% seen only once. The top ten clonotypes cover 1.8% of the sample.

CDR1 and CDR2 (SGHRS, YFSETQ) derive from the germline V gene. The junction carries 19 bases between V and J, which are trimmed by 0 bases and 9 bases respectively. Including cysteine and phenylalanine, the CDR3 has 16 amino acids. Only CDR3 DNA is held: 48 bases, read in frame from base 1. Participants in the prospective study were aged about 18 to 90 years, lived in 20 to 25 United States geographic areas, and enrolled through a virtual design. Cohort assignment in the prospective study relied on participant-reported clinical history from a screening survey and a study questionnaire. Recovered participants in ImmuneRACE Cohort 3 were defined as having two consecutive negative NP/OP PCR tests, clearance from a healthcare professional, or resolution of symptoms. Each participant in the prospective study had whole blood, serum and a nasopharyngeal or oropharyngeal swab collected by mobile phlebotomists. Over a roughly two-month period, participants in the prospective study had the option of providing additional blood draws and questionnaires. Blood samples from the prospective study were shipped frozen or at room temperature prior to DNA extraction.

Overall study results and their limits: The amount of clinical and demographic metadata varied by source and participant and was provided uncurated.

The source is a man in his 60s who had recovered from COVID-19. Sequenced sample: PBMCs or T cells enriched from blood (not recorded which). The V and J segments used are TRBV5-1 and TRBJ2-1; the best D guess is TRBD1, with 5 bases matching. The CDR3 region: CASSLGPGAGDSEQFF. In nucleotide form, the sequence is TGCGCCAGCAGCTTGGGGCCTGGGGCTGGGGATAGTGAGCAGTTCTTC.